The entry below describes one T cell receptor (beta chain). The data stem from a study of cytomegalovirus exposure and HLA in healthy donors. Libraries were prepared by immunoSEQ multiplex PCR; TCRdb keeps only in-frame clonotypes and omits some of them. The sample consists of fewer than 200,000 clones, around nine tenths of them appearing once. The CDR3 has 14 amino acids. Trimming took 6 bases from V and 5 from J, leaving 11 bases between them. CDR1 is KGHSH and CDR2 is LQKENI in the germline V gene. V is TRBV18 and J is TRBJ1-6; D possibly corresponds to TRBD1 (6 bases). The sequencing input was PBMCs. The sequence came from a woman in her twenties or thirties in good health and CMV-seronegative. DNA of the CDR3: TGTGCCAGCTCCCTCACAGGGAATAATTCACCCCTCCACTTT. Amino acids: CASSLTGNNSPLHF. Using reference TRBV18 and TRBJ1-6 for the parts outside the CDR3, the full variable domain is NAGVMQNPRHLVRRRGQEARLRCSPMKGHSHVYWYRQLPEEGLKFMVYLQKENIIDESGMPKERFSAEFPKEGPSILRIQQVVRGDSAAYFCASSLTGNNSPLHFGNGTRLTVT.